The rows below give T cell receptor beta chains drawn from one sample of a study of control samples from healthy donors and cancer patients. Profiled with immunoSEQ multiplex PCR; TCRdb holds only in-frame clones, not every one. The sample contains about 130,000 clones, 90% of which appear only once. The sample taken for sequencing was blood. These receptors were taken from a man aged 35-49 years in good health. Each CDR3 is given with its conserved first and last residue. Fields, in order: V gene, clone size, D gene, J gene, CDR3 protein, CDR3 DNA. A D gene is named only where the DNA matches it firmly. Some rows mark clone size as missing; the rest say once, few, many or name a class of expanded clone.

TRBV30	once	TRBD1	TRBJ2-3	CAWGDRGPSTDTQYF	TGTGCCTGGGGGGACAGGGGTCCTAGCACAGATACGCAGTATTTT
TRBV2	.	TRBD1	TRBJ2-7	CASSEQGVLYEQYF	TGTGCCAGCAGTGAACAGGGGGTACTCTACGAGCAGTACTTC
TRBV7-6	.	TRBD1	TRBJ1-4	CASSLGQGAEKLFF	TGTGCCAGCAGCTTAGGACAGGGCGCTGAAAAACTGTTTTTT
TRBV6-5	.	TRBD1	TRBJ2-5	CASSYGQGAIETQYF	TGTGCCAGCAGTTACGGACAGGGGGCTATCGAGACCCAGTACTTC
TRBV5-6	.	TRBD1	TRBJ1-5	CASSLWTGVSQPQHF	TGTGCCAGCAGCTTATGGACAGGGGTATCTCAGCCCCAGCATTTT
TRBV7-8	.	.	TRBJ2-7	CASSSPVAYEQYF	TGTGCCAGCAGCTCCCCGGTTGCCTACGAGCAGTACTTC
TRBV18	once	.	TRBJ1-2	CASSKPGPSYGYTF	TGTGCCAGCTCAAAACCGGGACCCTCCTATGGCTACACCTTC
TRBV30	.	TRBD1	TRBJ1-5	CAWSDRGLHQPQHF	TGTGCCTGGAGCGATAGGGGGCTTCATCAGCCCCAGCATTTT
TRBV21-1	.	.	TRBJ2-7	CASRRDSAYEQYF	TGTGCCAGCAGGCGGGACAGCGCCTACGAGCAGTACTTC
TRBV7-2	.	TRBD1	TRBJ1-3	CASSRGQGDTIYF	TGTGCCAGCAGCCGCGGACAGGGCGACACCATATATTTT
TRBV18	.	TRBD2	TRBJ2-3	CASSPLPGHSRGAILDTQYF	TGTGCCAGCTCACCCCTCCCGGGACATTCGCGGGGGGCCATCCTAGATACGCAGTATTTT
TRBV3-1/TRBV3-2	.	.	TRBJ1-3	CASSQRVGNTIYF	TGTGCCAGCAGCCAAAGGGTTGGAAACACCATATATTTT
TRBV27	.	.	TRBJ2-5	CASSLDSFRTQYF	TGTGCCAGCAGTTTAGACTCATTTCGGACCCAGTACTTC
TRBV11-2	.	TRBD1	TRBJ2-3	CASSLDRGPTDTQYF	TGTGCCAGCAGCCTCGACAGGGGGCCCACAGATACGCAGTATTTT
TRBV30	.	.	TRBJ2-7	CAWSAIGRGSYEQYF	TGTGCCTGGAGTGCTATCGGAAGAGGCTCCTACGAGCAGTACTTC
TRBV3-1/TRBV3-2	.	TRBD2	TRBJ2-7	CASSPKMGLAGGYEQYF	TGTGCCAGCAGCCCGAAAATGGGACTAGCGGGGGGCTACGAGCAGTACTTC
TRBV13	.	.	TRBJ1-2	CASSLPGTQGYTF	TGTGCCAGCAGCTTACCCGGAACCCAGGGCTACACCTTC
TRBV24-1	.	.	TRBJ2-7	CATSDPRTSYEQYF	TGTGCCACCAGTGATCCCCGGACATCTTACGAGCAGTACTTC
TRBV5-4	.	TRBD2	TRBJ2-3	CASSISGGGFTDTQYF	TGTGCCAGCAGCATAAGCGGGGGGGGTTTCACAGATACGCAGTATTTT
TRBV7-9	.	TRBD1	TRBJ1-2	CASSVGQVGYGYTF	TGTGCCAGCAGCGTAGGACAGGTGGGCTATGGCTACACCTTC
TRBV6-5	once	.	TRBJ1-5	CASSGLISNQPQHF	TGTGCCAGCAGCGGACTCATTAGCAATCAGCCCCAGCATTTT
TRBV5-6	once	.	TRBJ1-5	CASSLFSRYSNQPQHF	TGTGCCAGCAGCTTGTTTTCCCGATATAGCAATCAGCCCCAGCATTTT
TRBV30	once	.	TRBJ1-1	CACSRAAILVFF	TGTGCCTGCTCACGGGCCGCGATCCTCGTCTTCTTT
TRBV5-1	once	.	TRBJ2-1	CASSLVGSRYNEQFF	TGCGCCAGCAGCTTGGTAGGTTCCCGCTACAATGAGCAGTTCTTC
TRBV5-6	.	TRBD1	TRBJ1-6	CASSKPGQGNSPLHF	TGTGCCAGCAGTAAACCGGGACAGGGGAATTCACCCCTCCACTTT
TRBV5-4	.	TRBD2	TRBJ2-3	CASGLSAGGRLDTQYF	TGTGCCAGCGGACTGTCAGCGGGGGGGAGGTTAGATACGCAGTATTTT
TRBV18	.	.	TRBJ2-5	CASSTRGQDQETQYF	TGTGCCAGCTCTACACGGGGGCAGGATCAAGAGACCCAGTACTTC
TRBV7-9	.	.	TRBJ2-1	CASVGDNEQFF	TGTGCCAGCGTGGGGGACAATGAGCAGTTCTTC
TRBV6-5	.	.	TRBJ1-2	CAVQAAANYGYTF	TGTGCTGTACAGGCCGCGGCTAACTATGGCTACACCTTC
TRBV25-1	.	TRBD1	TRBJ2-7	CASKGTVSYEQYF	TGTGCCAGCAAGGGGACAGTTAGCTACGAGCAGTACTTC
TRBV10-3	.	.	TRBJ1-5	CAISESGKSNQPQHF	TGTGCCATCAGTGAGTCGGGAAAGAGCAATCAGCCCCAGCATTTT
TRBV29-1	.	.	TRBJ1-3	CSVEFAALGSGNTIYF	TGCAGCGTTGAATTTGCCGCTCTGGGGTCTGGAAACACCATATATTTT
TRBV29-1	.	.	TRBJ1-2	CSVEHPVGSHGYTF	TGCAGCGTTGAACACCCAGTAGGGTCGCATGGCTACACCTTC
TRBV18	once	.	TRBJ1-6	CASSPPPGGSNSPLHF	TGTGCCAGCTCACCTCCACCCGGGGGTAGTAATTCACCCCTCCACTTT
TRBV7-6	.	.	TRBJ2-2	CASSKGVQGHSGELFF	TGTGCCAGCAGCAAAGGAGTACAGGGACACTCCGGGGAGCTGTTTTTT
TRBV25-1	once	.	TRBJ2-5	CASSGMAGRAQETQYF	TGTGCCAGCAGTGGCATGGCGGGGCGGGCCCAAGAGACCCAGTACTTC
TRBV5-1	.	.	TRBJ2-3	CASSLDRPRDTQYF	TGCGCCAGCAGCTTGGACAGGCCCAGAGATACGCAGTATTTT
TRBV9	few	.	TRBJ1-3	CASSVDGNTIYF	TGTGCCAGCAGCGTAGATGGAAACACCATATATTTT
TRBV6-6	few	.	TRBJ2-7	CASSYDREQYF	TGTGCCAGCAGTTACGACCGCGAGCAGTACTTC
TRBV7-9	once	.	TRBJ1-1	CASSPQMNTEAFF	TGTGCCAGCAGCCCACAGATGAACACTGAAGCTTTCTTT
TRBV2	few	.	TRBJ2-7	CARRTTTYEQYF	TGTGCCAGGAGGACAACTACCTACGAGCAGTACTTC
TRBV5-1	.	TRBD1	TRBJ1-1	CASSPGTDWSEAFF	TGCGCCAGCAGCCCGGGGACAGACTGGTCTGAAGCTTTCTTT
TRBV15	.	.	TRBJ2-5	CATSRDRAGSETQYF	TGTGCCACCAGCAGAGATCGGGCGGGCTCAGAGACCCAGTACTTC
TRBV19	.	.	TRBJ1-5	CASEASRNQPQHF	TGTGCCAGTGAGGCGTCCCGCAATCAGCCCCAGCATTTT
TRBV18	.	.	TRBJ2-5	CASSPGLTVETQYF	TGTGCCAGCTCACCGGGACTTACGGTAGAGACCCAGTACTTC
TRBV28	.	TRBD1	TRBJ2-7	CASRDGTGGSYEQYF	TGTGCCAGCAGGGACGGGACAGGGGGCTCCTACGAGCAGTACTTC
TRBV9	.	TRBD1	TRBJ1-1	CASSPRQGYYTEAFF	TGTGCCAGCAGCCCTCGACAGGGGTATTACACTGAAGCTTTCTTT
TRBV28	.	.	TRBJ2-2	CASLRGYTGELFF	TGTGCCAGTCTCCGGGGATACACCGGGGAGCTGTTTTTT
TRBV30	.	TRBD2	TRBJ2-1	CAWSRPGLINEQFF	TGTGCCTGGAGTCGTCCGGGACTAATCAATGAGCAGTTCTTC
TRBV6-5	.	TRBD2	TRBJ2-1	CASSYGLAGGNEQFF	TGTGCCAGCAGTTACGGACTAGCGGGTGGAAATGAGCAGTTCTTC
TRBV11-2	.	TRBD2	TRBJ2-7	CASSSRLAGPYEQYF	TGTGCCAGCAGCTCGCGACTAGCGGGGCCCTACGAGCAGTACTTC
TRBV5-6	.	.	TRBJ1-1	CASSSTRVKSEAFF	TGTGCCAGCAGCTCCACCAGGGTGAAATCTGAAGCTTTCTTT
TRBV5-1	.	.	TRBJ2-3	CASSFKGPVDTQYF	TGCGCCAGCAGCTTCAAGGGTCCCGTAGATACGCAGTATTTT
TRBV4-1	.	TRBD1	TRBJ1-6	CASSARDRDSPLHF	TGCGCCAGCAGCGCCCGGGACAGGGATTCACCCCTCCACTTT
TRBV15	.	.	TRBJ1-4	CATSRGARNEKLFF	TGTGCCACCAGCAGAGGGGCCCGTAATGAAAAACTGTTTTTT